This T cell receptor (beta chain) was profiled in a study of cytomegalovirus exposure and HLA in healthy donors. At the level of the study: Among around 400 genotyped donors, around 80% fell in the Caucasian-associated ancestry cluster. Overall study findings and caveats: DRB1 had the most TCR associations and HLA-C the fewest, a later analysis found, with rates varying by HLA locus. Rarity held for most TCR sequences, but there were some public TCRs that occurred in many donors. Previous analysis showed most TCR beta V segments were productive about 87% or about 30% of the time.

Concerning this clone itself: Its target is not known.

PCR amplification relied on 60 Vbeta primers (plus 13 Jbeta primers). This table comes from immunoSEQ multiplex PCR, and its TCRdb copy is limited to in-frame clones, with some not included. The table has 150,000 to 200,000 clones, approximately 70% seen once. Sequencing input: PBMCs. This receptor was taken from a man in his late teens or twenties in good health and CMV-seropositive.

CDR3 residues: CASSQGLNNEKLFF. The CDR3 DNA is TGCGCCAGCAGCCAAGGACTAAATAATGAAAAACTGTTTTTT. V gene TRBV4-1 combines with J gene TRBJ1-4; D unclear. CDR3 length equals 14 residues. Trimming shortened V by 1 base and J by 4 bases, and 7 bases separated the two germline ends. Per germline, CDR1 MGHRA and CDR2 YSYEKL.